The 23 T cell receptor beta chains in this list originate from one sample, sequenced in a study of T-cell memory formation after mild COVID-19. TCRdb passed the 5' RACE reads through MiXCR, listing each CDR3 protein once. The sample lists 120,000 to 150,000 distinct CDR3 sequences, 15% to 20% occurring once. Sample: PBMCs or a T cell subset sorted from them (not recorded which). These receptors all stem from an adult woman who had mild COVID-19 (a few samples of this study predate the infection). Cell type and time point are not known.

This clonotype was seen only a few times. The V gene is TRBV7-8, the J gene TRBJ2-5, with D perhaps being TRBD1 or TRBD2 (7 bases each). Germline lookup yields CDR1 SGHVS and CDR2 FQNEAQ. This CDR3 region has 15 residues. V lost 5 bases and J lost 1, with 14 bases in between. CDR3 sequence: CASSPRGGGQETQYF. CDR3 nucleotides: TGTGCCAGCAGCCCCAGGGGGGGAGGCCAAGAGACCCAGTACTTC.

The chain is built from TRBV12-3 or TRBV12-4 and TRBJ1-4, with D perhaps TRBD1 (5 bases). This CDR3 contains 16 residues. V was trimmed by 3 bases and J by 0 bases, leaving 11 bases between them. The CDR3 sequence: CASSLAGAATNEKLFF. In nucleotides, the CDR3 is TGTGCCAGCAGTTTGGCCGGGGCTGCAACTAATGAAAAACTGTTTTTT.

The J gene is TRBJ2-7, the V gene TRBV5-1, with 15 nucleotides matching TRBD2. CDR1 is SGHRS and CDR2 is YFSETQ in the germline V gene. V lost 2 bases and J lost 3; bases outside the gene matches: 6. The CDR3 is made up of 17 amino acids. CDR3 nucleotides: TGCGCCAGCAGCTTCCCCTCGGGACTAGCGGGGGGCTACGAGCAGTACTTC. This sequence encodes CASSFPSGLAGGYEQYF.

CDR3 nucleotides: TGTGCCAGCAGTCCTCGACAGGTATCGGAAGCTTTCTTT. Encoded protein: CASSPRQVSEAFF. The rearrangement links TRBV12-3 or TRBV12-4 to TRBJ1-1; a weak D match, TRBD1 (6 bases). The CDR3 contains 13 residues. V was shortened by 5 bases and J by 8 bases, with 15 bases between the two germline ends.

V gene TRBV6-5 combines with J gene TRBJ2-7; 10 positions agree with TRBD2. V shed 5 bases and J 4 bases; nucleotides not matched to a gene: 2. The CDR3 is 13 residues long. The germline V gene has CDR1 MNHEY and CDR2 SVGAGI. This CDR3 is CASSRLAGYEQYF. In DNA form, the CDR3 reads TGTGCCAGCAGTCGACTAGCGGGTTACGAGCAGTACTTC.

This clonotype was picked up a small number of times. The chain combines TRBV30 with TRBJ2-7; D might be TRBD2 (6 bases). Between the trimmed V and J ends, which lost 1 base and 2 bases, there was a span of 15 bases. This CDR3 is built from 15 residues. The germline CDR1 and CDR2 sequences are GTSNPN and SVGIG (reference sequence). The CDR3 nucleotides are TGTGCCTGGAGTGGCGGAGGGACCGCCCCCTACGAGCAGTACTTC. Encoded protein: CAWSGGGTAPYEQYF.

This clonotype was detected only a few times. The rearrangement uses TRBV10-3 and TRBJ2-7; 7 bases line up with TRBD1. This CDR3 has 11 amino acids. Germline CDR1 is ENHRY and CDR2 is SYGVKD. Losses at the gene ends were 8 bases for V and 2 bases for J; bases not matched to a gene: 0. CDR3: CAIGTAYEQYF. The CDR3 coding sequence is TGTGCCATCGGGACAGCCTACGAGCAGTACTTC.

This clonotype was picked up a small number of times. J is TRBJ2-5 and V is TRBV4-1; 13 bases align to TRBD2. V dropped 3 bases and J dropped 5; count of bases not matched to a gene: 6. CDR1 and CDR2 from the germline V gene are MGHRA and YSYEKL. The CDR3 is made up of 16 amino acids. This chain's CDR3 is CASSQLGLAGLETQYF. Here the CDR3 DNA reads TGCGCCAGCAGCCAGCTGGGACTAGCGGGGTTGGAGACCCAGTACTTC.

CDR3 sequence (DNA): TGTGCCAGCAGTGATTACAGGCACACAGATACGCAGTATTTT. Amino acid sequence: CASSDYRHTDTQYF. V usage is TRBV25-1 and J usage is TRBJ2-3, with D possibly matching TRBD1 (5 bases). This CDR3 is built from 14 residues. CDR1 is MGHDK, CDR2 SYGVNS, per germline. V was clipped by 3 bases and J by 2 bases, with 9 bases between them. Drawing the rest from reference TRBV25-1 and TRBJ2-3, the complete variable domain is EADIYQTPRYLVIGTGKKITLECSQTMGHDKMYWYQQDPGMELHLIHYSYGVNSTEKGDLSSESTVSRIRTEHFPLTLESARPSHTSQYLCASSDYRHTDTQYFGPGTRLTVL.

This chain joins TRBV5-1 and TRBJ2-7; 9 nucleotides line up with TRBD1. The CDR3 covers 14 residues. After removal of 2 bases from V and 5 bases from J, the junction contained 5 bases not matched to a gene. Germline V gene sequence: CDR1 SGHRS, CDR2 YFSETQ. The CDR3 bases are TGCGCCAGCAGCTTAGGGGACAGGGACAACGAGCAGTACTTC. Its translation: CASSLGDRDNEQYF.

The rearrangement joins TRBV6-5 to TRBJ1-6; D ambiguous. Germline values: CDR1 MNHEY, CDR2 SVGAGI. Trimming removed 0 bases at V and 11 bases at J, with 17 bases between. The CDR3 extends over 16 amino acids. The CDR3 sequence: CASSYSAARNIPPLHF. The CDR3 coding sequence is TGTGCCAGCAGTTACTCGGCCGCCAGGAATATTCCACCCCTCCACTTT.

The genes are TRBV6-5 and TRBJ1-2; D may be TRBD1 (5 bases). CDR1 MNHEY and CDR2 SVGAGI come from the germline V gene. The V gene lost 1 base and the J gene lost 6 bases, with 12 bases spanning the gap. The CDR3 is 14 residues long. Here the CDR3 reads CASSYYRGKNGYTF. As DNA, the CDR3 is TGTGCCAGCAGTTACTATCGGGGGAAGAATGGCTACACCTTC.

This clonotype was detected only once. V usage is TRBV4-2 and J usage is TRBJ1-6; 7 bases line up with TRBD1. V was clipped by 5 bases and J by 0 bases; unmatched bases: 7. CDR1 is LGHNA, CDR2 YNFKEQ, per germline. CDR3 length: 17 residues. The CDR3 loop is CASSKGQASSYNSPLHF. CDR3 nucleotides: TGTGCCAGCAGCAAAGGACAGGCTAGCTCCTATAATTCACCCCTCCACTTT.

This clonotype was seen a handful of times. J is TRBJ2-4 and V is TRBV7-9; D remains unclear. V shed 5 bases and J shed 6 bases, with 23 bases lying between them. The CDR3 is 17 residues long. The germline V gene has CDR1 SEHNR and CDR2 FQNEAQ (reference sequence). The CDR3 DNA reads TGTGCCAGCAGCCAGTACCAGACCCCTCAGATGGGAAACATTCAGTACTTC. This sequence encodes CASSQYQTPQMGNIQYF.

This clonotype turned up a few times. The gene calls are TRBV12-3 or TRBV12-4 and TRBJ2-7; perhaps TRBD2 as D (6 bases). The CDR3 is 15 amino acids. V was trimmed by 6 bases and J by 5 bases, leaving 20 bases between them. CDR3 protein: CASSVAGLRMHEQYF. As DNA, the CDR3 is TGTGCCAGCAGCGTCGCGGGGCTCAGGATGCACGAGCAGTACTTC.

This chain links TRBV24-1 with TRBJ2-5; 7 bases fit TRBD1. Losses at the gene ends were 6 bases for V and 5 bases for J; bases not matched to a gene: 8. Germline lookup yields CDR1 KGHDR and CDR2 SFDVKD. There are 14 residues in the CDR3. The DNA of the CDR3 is TGTGCCACCAGTCGGACAGGTGAAGGGGAGACCCAGTACTTC. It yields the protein CATSRTGEGETQYF.

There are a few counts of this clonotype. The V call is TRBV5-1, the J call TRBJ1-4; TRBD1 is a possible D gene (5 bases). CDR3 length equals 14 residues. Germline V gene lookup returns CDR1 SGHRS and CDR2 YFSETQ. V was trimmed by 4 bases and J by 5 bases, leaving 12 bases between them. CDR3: CASSRGDGNEKLFF. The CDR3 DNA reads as TGCGCCAGCAGCAGGGGCGATGGCAATGAAAAACTGTTTTTT.

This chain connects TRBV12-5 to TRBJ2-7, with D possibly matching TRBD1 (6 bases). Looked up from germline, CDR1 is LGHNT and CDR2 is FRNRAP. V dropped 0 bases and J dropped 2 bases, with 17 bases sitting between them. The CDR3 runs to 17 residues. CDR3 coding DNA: TGTGCTAGTGGTTTGGTTTTAACCGGGACACTAACCTACGAGCAGTACTTC. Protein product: CASGLVLTGTLTYEQYF. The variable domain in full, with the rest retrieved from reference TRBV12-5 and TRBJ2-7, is DARVTQTPRHKVTEMGQEVTMRCQPILGHNTVFWYRQTMMQGLELLAYFRNRAPLDDSGMPKDRFSAEMPDATLATLKIQPSEPRDSAVYFCASGLVLTGTLTYEQYFGPGTRLTVT.

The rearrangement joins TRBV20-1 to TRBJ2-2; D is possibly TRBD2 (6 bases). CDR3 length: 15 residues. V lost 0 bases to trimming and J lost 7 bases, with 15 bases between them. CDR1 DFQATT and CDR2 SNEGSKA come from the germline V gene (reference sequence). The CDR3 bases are TGCAGTGCTAGAGATAGAACCGTCGGGGGCGGGGAGCTGTTTTTT. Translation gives CSARDRTVGGGELFF.

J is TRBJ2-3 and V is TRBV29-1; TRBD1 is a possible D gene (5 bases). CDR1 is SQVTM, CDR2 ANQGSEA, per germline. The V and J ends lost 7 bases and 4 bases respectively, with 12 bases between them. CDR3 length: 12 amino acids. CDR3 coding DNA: TGCAGCGGACGCCAAGGGGCAGATACGCAGTATTTT. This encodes CSGRQGADTQYF.

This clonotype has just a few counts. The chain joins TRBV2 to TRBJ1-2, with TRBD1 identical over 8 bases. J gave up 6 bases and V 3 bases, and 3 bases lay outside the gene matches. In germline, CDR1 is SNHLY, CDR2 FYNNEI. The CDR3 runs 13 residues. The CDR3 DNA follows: TGTGCCAGCAGTGATAGGACAGGGCATGGCTACACCTTC. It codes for CASSDRTGHGYTF. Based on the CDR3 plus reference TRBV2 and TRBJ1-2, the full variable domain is EPEVTQTPSHQVTQMGQEVILRCVPISNHLYFYWYRQILGQKVEFLVSFYNNEISEKSEIFDDQFSVERPDGSNFTLKIRSTKLEDSAMYFCASSDRTGHGYTFGSGTRLTVV.

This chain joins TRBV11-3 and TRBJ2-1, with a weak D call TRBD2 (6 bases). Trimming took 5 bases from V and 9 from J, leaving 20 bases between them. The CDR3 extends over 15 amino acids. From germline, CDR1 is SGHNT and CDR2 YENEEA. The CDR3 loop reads CASSPRGTDHTEQFF. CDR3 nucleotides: TGTGCCAGCAGCCCCCGCGGGACCGACCACACTGAGCAGTTCTTC.

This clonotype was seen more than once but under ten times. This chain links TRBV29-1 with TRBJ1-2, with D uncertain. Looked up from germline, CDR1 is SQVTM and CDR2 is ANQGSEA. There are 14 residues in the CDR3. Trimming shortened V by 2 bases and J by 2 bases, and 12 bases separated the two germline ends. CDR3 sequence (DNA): TGCAGCGTTGAAAGGGCAGCGGGCAACTATGGCTACACCTTC. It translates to CSVERAAGNYGYTF.